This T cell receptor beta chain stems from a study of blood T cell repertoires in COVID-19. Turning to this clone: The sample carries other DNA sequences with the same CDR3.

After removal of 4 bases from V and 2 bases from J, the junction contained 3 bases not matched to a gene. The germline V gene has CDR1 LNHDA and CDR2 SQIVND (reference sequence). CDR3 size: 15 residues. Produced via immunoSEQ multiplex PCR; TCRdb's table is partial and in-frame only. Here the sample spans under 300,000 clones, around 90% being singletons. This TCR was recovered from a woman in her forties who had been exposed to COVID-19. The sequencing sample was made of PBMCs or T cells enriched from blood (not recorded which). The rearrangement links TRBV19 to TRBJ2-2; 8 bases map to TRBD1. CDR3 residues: CASSTGTGNTGELFF. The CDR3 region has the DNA TGTGCCAGTAGTACCGGGACAGGAAACACCGGGGAGCTGTTTTTT.